This T cell receptor (beta chain) originates from a study of blood T cell repertoires in COVID-19. Study background: Sites across the United States, Italy and Spain contributed samples from acute and convalescent COVID-19. The cDNA or gDNA used as material had been derived from T cells, B-cell-depleted T cells, or PBMCs.

Original methodology: Quantification of nucleated cells was approximated via reference gene primer amplification. The repertoire was sequenced with immunoSEQ multiplex PCR; TCRdb's copy has only in-frame clones and lacks some. For V, J and clone size, that table is used; D and trimming come from the DNA. The sample has 200,000 to 300,000 clones, under 85% seen once. Germline V gene sequence: CDR1 MNHEY, CDR2 SMNVEV (reference sequence). The CDR3 has 16 amino acids. Germline trimming cut 2 bases from V and 9 bases from J; bases unmatched to any gene: 10. The clonotype originates from a human donor in a cohort sampled during active COVID-19. J is TRBJ2-1 and V is TRBV27; 10 bases fit TRBD2. Sequencing used peripheral blood. This CDR3 reads CASSLRWLAGVGEQFF. CDR3 in DNA: TGTGCCAGCAGTTTAAGGTGGCTAGCGGGAGTGGGTGAGCAGTTCTTC.